One and the same sample provided the 12 T cell receptor beta chains below, sequenced in a study of T cells after yellow fever vaccination. TCRdb re-called the 5' RACE reads through MiXCR, storing one row per CDR3 protein. Here the sample spans hundreds of thousands of distinct CDR3 sequences, roughly 9.4% being singletons. Source: PBMCs, taken on the day of the first yellow fever vaccination. All receptors derive from a young man who received the YFV17D yellow fever vaccine.

This clonotype came up a few times. This rearrangement joins TRBV6-2 or TRBV6-3 to TRBJ2-7; 9 bases align to TRBD1. Losses at the gene ends were 2 bases for V and 2 bases for J; bases not matched to a gene: 10. From germline, CDR1 is MNHEY and CDR2 SVGEGT. This CDR3 has 17 amino acids. This CDR3 reads CASSYDPRQGDTYEQYF. The CDR3 DNA reads TGTGCCAGCAGTTACGACCCGAGACAGGGGGATACCTACGAGCAGTACTTC.

The genes are TRBV7-2 and TRBJ2-5, with TRBD1 identical over 8 bases. V shed 4 bases and J 7 bases; nucleotides not matched to a gene: 11. The CDR3 runs 15 residues. Germline assignment: CDR1 SGHTA and CDR2 FQGNSA. This CDR3 is CASSSEPGGAGTQYF. CDR3 in DNA: TGTGCCAGCAGCTCAGAGCCAGGGGGCGCCGGGACCCAGTACTTC.

The table lists this clonotype with a few counts. This chain links TRBV6-2 or TRBV6-3 with TRBJ2-5; 7 bases match TRBD1. The V segment lost 0 bases and the J segment 3 bases; nucleotides outside the gene matches: 13. This CDR3 contains 18 residues. Germline CDR1 is MNHEY and CDR2 is SVGEGT. In DNA form, the CDR3 reads TGTGCCAGCAGTTACTCCCCAAAACAGGGGTACGGCGAAGAGACCCAGTACTTC. It translates to CASSYSPKQGYGEETQYF.

The rearrangement uses TRBV20-1 and TRBJ2-3; D not resolved. The CDR3 spans 13 residues. The V gene lost 3 bases and the J gene lost 7 bases, with 14 bases spanning the gap. CDR1 and CDR2 from the germline V gene are DFQATT and SNEGSKA (reference sequence). The CDR3 DNA follows: TGCAGTGCTAGTAATCGAGTCTCGCATACGCAGTATTTT. As protein: CSASNRVSHTQYF.

This clonotype has more than one count but fewer than ten. The chain is built from TRBV20-1 and TRBJ2-7; D is possibly TRBD1 or TRBD2 (5 bases each). The CDR3 loop spans 12 amino acids. Germline CDR1 DFQATT, CDR2 SNEGSKA (reference sequence). Trimming took off 7 bases at V and 4 bases at J, with 14 bases between the two ends. CDR3 loop: CSVMQGVYEQYV. The CDR3 DNA is TGCAGTGTTATGCAGGGAGTGTACGAGCAGTACGTC.

This chain connects TRBV7-8 to TRBJ2-2; 7 nucleotides agree with TRBD1. The CDR3 is 15 amino acids. The germline V gene encodes CDR1 SGHVS and CDR2 FQNEAQ. The trim removed 5 bases at V and 1 base at J, leaving 4 bases unmatched. CDR3 region: CASSPQGMNTGELFF. The CDR3 DNA sequence: TGTGCCAGCAGCCCACAGGGGATGAACACCGGGGAGCTGTTTTTT.

At least ten counts were recorded for this clonotype. The rearrangement links TRBV3-1 to TRBJ2-2; TRBD2 matches 14 bases. V lost 2 bases and J lost 4; bases outside the gene matches: 15. Germline CDR1 LGHDT, CDR2 YNNKEL (reference sequence). CDR3 size: 21 residues. CDR3 amino acids: CASSQLPLRRTSGGSTGELFF. The CDR3 DNA reads as TGTGCCAGCAGCCAATTGCCCCTCCGAAGGACTAGCGGGGGGAGCACCGGGGAGCTGTTTTTT.

This clonotype was seen ten or more times. The V call is TRBV4-2, the J call TRBJ2-3; TRBD2 matches 9 bases. Germline values: CDR1 LGHNA, CDR2 YNFKEQ. The CDR3 runs to 15 residues. Losses at the gene ends were 1 base for V and 1 base for J; bases not matched to a gene: 0. The CDR3 DNA follows: TGTGCCAGCAGCCAAGGACTAGCGGGCACAGATACGCAGTATTTT. Residues: CASSQGLAGTDTQYF.

The table lists this clonotype with a few counts. The J gene is TRBJ1-5, the V gene TRBV7-2; 8 bases line up with TRBD1. CDR1 and CDR2 from the germline V gene are SGHTA and FQGNSA. V shed 4 bases, J shed 5 bases, and the junction held 10 bases outside the gene matches. The CDR3 runs 16 residues. CDR3 nucleotides: TGTGCCAGCAGCTCCTCAGGGGGCTTGGCGCATCAGCCCCAGCATTTT. It codes for CASSSSGGLAHQPQHF.

This clonotype was counted between two and nine times. The chain links TRBV6-5 to TRBJ2-1; TRBD1 matches at 7 bases. J was trimmed by 6 bases and V by 4 bases; bases with no gene match: 12. The length of the CDR3 is 16 residues. CDR1 is MNHEY, CDR2 SVGAGI, per germline. The CDR3 here is CASSSGNRGSTNEQFF. Here the CDR3 DNA reads TGTGCCAGCAGTTCGGGAAACAGGGGATCAACCAATGAGCAGTTCTTC.

Only a few counts were recorded for this clonotype. This rearrangement joins TRBV4-3 to TRBJ2-7; D uncertain. V was shortened by 0 bases and J by 2 bases, with 11 bases between the two germline ends. Germline assignment: CDR1 LGHNA and CDR2 YSLEER. CDR3 length: 15 residues. The CDR3 loop is CASSQDQKGTYEQYF. The CDR3 DNA sequence: TGCGCCAGCAGCCAAGATCAGAAGGGAACCTACGAGCAGTACTTC.

The chain joins TRBV10-3 to TRBJ2-1; D possibly corresponds to TRBD1 (6 bases). CDR3 length equals 14 residues. V lost 2 bases and J 5 bases, leaving 10 bases between the germline ends. Germline assignment: CDR1 ENHRY and CDR2 SYGVKD. In nucleotides, the CDR3 is TGTGCCATCAGTGAGAACAGGGCTAACAATGAGCAGTTCTTC. Translating it yields CAISENRANNEQFF.